The 2 T cell receptor beta chains below all came from one sample that was sequenced in a study of monozygotic twins with inflammatory bowel disease. For each CDR3 protein, TCRdb gives one entry from its re-call of the 5' RACE reads, without DNA. Its listing shows around 380,000 distinct CDR3 sequences. Specimen: blood. These TCRs come from a human donor with ulcerative colitis or Crohn's disease, or a healthy co-twin of an affected twin (not recorded which).

The rearrangement uses TRBV7-2 and TRBJ1-5; TCRdb lists TRBD1, though no DNA is available to test this call. The CDR3 covers 13 residues. Germline V CDR1 and CDR2: SGHTA, FQGNSA. CDR3 sequence reads: CASSLEWGQPQHF.

CDR3 protein: CASSVAGQSFNEQFF. V usage is TRBV9 and J usage is TRBJ2-1; lacking DNA, the TRBD1 call made by TCRdb goes unchecked. CDR3 length: 15 residues. CDR1 is SGDLS, CDR2 YYNGEE, per germline. The entire variable domain, with the rest obtained from reference TRBV9 and TRBJ2-1, is as follows: DSGVTQTPKHLITATGQRVTLRCSPRSGDLSVYWYQQSLDQGLQFLIQYYNGEERAKGNILERFSAQQFPDLHSELNLSSLELGDSALYFCASSVAGQSFNEQFFGPGTRLTVL.